Given below is one T cell receptor beta chain in context. This sample was included in a study of OX40 agonist ivuxolimab in advanced cancers. As for the study in general: A male proportion of approximately 83% was recorded, with mean age roughly 60 years and range about 23 to 90.

Looked up from germline, CDR1 is SGHRS and CDR2 is YFSETQ. The J segment lost 5 bases and the V segment lost 4 bases, leaving 12 bases of the junction unmatched. This CDR3 is 16 amino acids long. The table came from immunoSEQ multiplex PCR; TCRdb's copy has only in-frame clones and leaves some out. The sample has 74,000 or so clones, under 95% seen once. The rearrangement joins TRBV5-1 to TRBJ2-1, with 7 nucleotides matching TRBD1. Sequencing used CD4+ or CD8+ T cells sorted from blood, obtained in a trial of the OX40 agonist ivuxolimab. This receptor was identified in an adult with an advanced solid tumor such as melanoma, head and neck, liver or kidney cancer. The CDR3 here is CASSHPGTVINNEQFF. DNA for the CDR3: TGCGCCAGCAGCCATCCAGGGACAGTCATTAACAATGAGCAGTTCTTC.